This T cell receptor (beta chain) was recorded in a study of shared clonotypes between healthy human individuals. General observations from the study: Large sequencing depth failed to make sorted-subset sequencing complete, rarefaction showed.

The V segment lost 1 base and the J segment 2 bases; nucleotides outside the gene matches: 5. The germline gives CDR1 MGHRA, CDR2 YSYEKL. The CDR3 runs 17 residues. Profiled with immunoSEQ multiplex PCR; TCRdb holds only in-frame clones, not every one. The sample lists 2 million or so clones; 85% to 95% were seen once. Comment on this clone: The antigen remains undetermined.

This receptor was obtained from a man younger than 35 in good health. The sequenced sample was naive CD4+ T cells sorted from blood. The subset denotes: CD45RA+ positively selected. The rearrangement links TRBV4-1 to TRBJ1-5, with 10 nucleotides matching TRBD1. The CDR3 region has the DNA TGCGCCAGCAGCCAAGGAGAGGGGACAGGGGGCAATCAGCCCCAGCATTTT. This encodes CASSQGEGTGGNQPQHF.